This T cell receptor beta chain originates from a study of blood T cell repertoires in COVID-19. The CDR3 totals 15 residues. V was pared by 6 bases and J by 1 base, with 6 bases of the junction left unmatched. Germline values: CDR1 SGHTA, CDR2 FQGNSA. Sequenced by immunoSEQ multiplex PCR; TCRdb stores in-frame clones only, minus some. The sample shows 100,000 to 150,000 clones, around nine tenths of them seen only once. This TCR derives from a woman aged 45 to 65 who had recovered from COVID-19. The specimen sequenced was PBMCs or T cells enriched from blood (not recorded which). The V gene is TRBV7-2, the J gene TRBJ2-3; 8 bases map to TRBD1. This chain's CDR3 is CASRPPGQGTDTQYF. In DNA form, the CDR3 reads TGTGCCAGCAGGCCCCCGGGACAGGGCACAGATACGCAGTATTTT.